Listed below are T cell receptor beta chains from one sample, sequenced in a study of cytomegalovirus exposure and HLA in healthy donors. The protocol was immunoSEQ multiplex PCR, while the TCRdb copy is restricted to in-frame clones and leaves out a portion. The sample shows around 81,000 clones, about 60% of them seen only once. The sequenced sample was PBMCs. The receptors stem from a young man in good health and CMV-seropositive. Both conserved end residues are part of each CDR3. A D gene is named only where the DNA matches it firmly. Clone size is given for some rows only: seen once, a few or many times, or a class if the clone is expanded.

v_gene	d_gene	abundance	j_gene	CDR3aa	CDR3nt
TRBV7-2	NA	NA	TRBJ2-1	CASSFQPPSSYNEQFF	TGTGCCAGCAGCTTCCAACCCCCGAGCTCCTACAATGAGCAGTTCTTC
TRBV6-6	NA	few	TRBJ1-4	CASSSGHSEKLFF	TGTGCCAGCAGTTCTGGACATTCTGAAAAACTGTTTTTT
TRBV9	TRBD2	NA	TRBJ2-1	CASSVVAGGGYNEQFF	TGTGCCAGCAGCGTAGTAGCGGGAGGGGGGTACAATGAGCAGTTCTTC
TRBV5-5	NA	NA	TRBJ1-4	CASSLAVVGRTNEKLFF	TGTGCCAGCAGCTTGGCCGTGGTGGGCAGGACTAATGAAAAACTGTTTTTT
TRBV2	TRBD1	NA	TRBJ2-5	CASAKGAGGILQETQYF	TGTGCCAGCGCCAAGGGAGCAGGGGGCATACTACAAGAGACCCAGTACTTC
TRBV10-3	NA	NA	TRBJ1-5	CAISVAGNSNQPQHF	TGTGCCATCAGTGTGGCAGGTAATAGCAATCAGCCCCAGCATTTT
TRBV7-9	NA	NA	TRBJ2-5	CASSLVVGETQYF	TGTGCCAGCAGCTTAGTGGTCGGGGAGACCCAGTACTTC
TRBV6-5	NA	once	TRBJ2-7	CASRNHRGNDEQYF	TGTGCCAGCAGAAACCACCGGGGAAACGACGAGCAGTACTTC
TRBV5-6	NA	NA	TRBJ1-1	CASGVSGVYTEAFF	TGTGCCAGCGGGGTATCGGGGGTTTACACTGAAGCTTTCTTT
TRBV7-9	NA	NA	TRBJ1-1	CASSLVLATLPEAFF	TGTGCCAGCAGCTTAGTCCTCGCGACACTTCCCGAAGCTTTCTTT
TRBV7-3	NA	NA	TRBJ2-1	CASSLTAGSDEQFF	TGTGCCAGCAGCTTAACGGCGGGTAGCGATGAGCAGTTCTTC
TRBV6-4	TRBD2	NA	TRBJ2-3	CASSETGTSRDTQYF	TGTGCCAGCAGTGAAACCGGGACTAGCCGTGATACGCAGTATTTT
TRBV30	TRBD1	NA	TRBJ1-2	CAWRDRARDGYTF	TGTGCCTGGAGAGACAGGGCGCGGGATGGCTACACCTTC
TRBV6-1	NA	few	TRBJ1-5	CASSDLSPNYSNQPQHF	TGTGCCAGCAGTGACCTTTCGCCAAACTATAGCAATCAGCCCCAGCATTTT
TRBV6-1	NA	NA	TRBJ2-1	CASSEARLVIEQFF	TGTGCCAGCAGTGAAGCCCGACTAGTAATCGAGCAGTTCTTC
TRBV5-5	NA	NA	TRBJ1-3	CASSPWPTESSGNTIYF	TGTGCCAGCAGCCCTTGGCCGACGGAGAGCTCTGGAAACACCATATATTTT
TRBV11-3	NA	NA	TRBJ2-5	CASSLALGGETQYF	TGTGCCAGCAGCTTAGCACTGGGGGGAGAGACCCAGTACTTC
TRBV5-4	NA	NA	TRBJ1-1	CASSSVGVPEAFF	TGTGCCAGCAGCTCGGTTGGTGTGCCTGAAGCTTTCTTT
TRBV27	TRBD1	NA	TRBJ1-1	CASSWDRVSEAFF	TGTGCCAGCAGTTGGGACAGGGTATCGGAAGCTTTCTTT
TRBV5-4	NA	NA	TRBJ1-1	CASSLIGGKNTEAFF	TGTGCCAGCAGCTTGATTGGGGGCAAGAACACTGAAGCTTTCTTT
TRBV2	NA	NA	TRBJ2-2	CASSEEATPAGSTGELFF	TGTGCCAGCAGTGAGGAGGCAACTCCGGCGGGGAGCACCGGGGAGCTGTTTTTT
TRBV6-1	NA	NA	TRBJ2-7	CASSEGVFRGAYEQYF	TGTGCCAGCAGTGAAGGGGTTTTTCGGGGTGCCTACGAGCAGTACTTC
TRBV12-5	TRBD1	NA	TRBJ1-4	CASGSDREYEKLFF	TGTGCTAGTGGTTCGGACAGGGAGTATGAAAAACTGTTTTTT
TRBV14	TRBD2	NA	TRBJ2-6	CASSQDFGGRAGANVLTF	TGTGCCAGCAGCCAAGATTTCGGAGGGAGGGCTGGGGCCAACGTCCTGACTTTC
TRBV6-5	NA	few	TRBJ2-3	CASSYYRETDTQYF	TGTGCCAGCAGTTACTATCGGGAAACAGATACGCAGTATTTT
TRBV11-3	TRBD1	few	TRBJ1-2	CASSLGTGADGYTF	TGTGCCAGCAGCTTAGGGACAGGGGCGGATGGCTACACCTTC
TRBV10-2	TRBD2	NA	TRBJ2-2	CASRGLAETGELFF	TGCGCCAGCAGGGGACTAGCGGAAACCGGGGAGCTGTTTTTT
TRBV5-1	TRBD1	NA	TRBJ1-2	CASSLVGDRDRGYTF	TGCGCCAGCAGCTTGGTAGGGGACAGGGATCGTGGCTACACCTTC
TRBV4-1	NA	NA	TRBJ1-3	CASSHQPRPTSGNTIYF	TGCGCCAGCAGCCATCAACCTCGTCCAACTTCTGGAAACACCATATATTTT
TRBV7-3	NA	once	TRBJ2-3	CASSLGLGASTDTQYF	TGTGCCAGCAGCTTAGGGTTGGGCGCCAGCACAGATACGCAGTATTTT
TRBV19	TRBD1	NA	TRBJ1-6	CASRETGTGWNSPLHF	TGTGCCAGTAGAGAAACCGGGACAGGGTGGAATTCACCCCTCCACTTT
TRBV19	NA	few	TRBJ2-1	CASSRDYEQFF	TGTGCCAGTAGTCGGGACTATGAGCAGTTCTTC
TRBV27	NA	NA	TRBJ2-5	CASLWGVPQETQYF	TGTGCCAGCCTCTGGGGCGTGCCACAAGAGACCCAGTACTTC
TRBV5-6	TRBD1	once	TRBJ2-7	CASSWGQGSYEQYF	TGTGCCAGCAGCTGGGGACAGGGAAGTTACGAGCAGTACTTC
TRBV6-5	NA	NA	TRBJ2-2	CASSYLAADWTGELFF	TGTGCCAGCAGTTATCTGGCGGCCGACTGGACCGGGGAGCTGTTTTTT